This T cell receptor (beta chain) appears in the sequencing data of a study of cytomegalovirus exposure and HLA in healthy donors. Study-level results: A missense variant in DCLRE1C was later tied to TCR beta V- and J-gene trimming.

When sampled, the donors appeared nominally healthy, though they likely had unrecorded immune exposures. 13 Jbeta primers and 60 Vbeta primers were used for the PCR. Only in-frame clones appear in the TCRdb table, and some are missing; sequencing was by immunoSEQ multiplex PCR. The top ten clones hold 1.5% of a sample with under 200,000 clones, about 81% of them seen once. A note on this clone: What it binds is unknown.

Germline CDR1 LNHNV, CDR2 YYDKDF (reference sequence). Trimming took 1 base from V and 3 from J; bases not matched to a gene: 4. This CDR3 spans 16 amino acids. The material sequenced was PBMCs. The TCR originated in a girl aged 10 to 17 in good health and CMV-seropositive. J is TRBJ2-7 and V is TRBV15; 12 bases are a match to TRBD2. The chain's CDR3 is CATSRGRLAGDYEQYF. CDR3 coding DNA: TGTGCCACCAGCAGAGGACGACTAGCGGGGGACTACGAGCAGTACTTC. Full variable domain (remainder filled in from reference TRBV15 and TRBJ2-7): DAMVIQNPRYQVTQFGKPVTLSCSQTLNHNVMYWYQQKSSQAPKLLFHYYDKDFNNEADTPDNFQSRRPNTSFCFLDIRSPGLGDTAMYLCATSRGRLAGDYEQYFGPGTRLTVT.